This T cell receptor beta chain was sequenced in a study of shared clonotypes between healthy human individuals. Study-level information: Participating donors consisted of a couple of women and a few men aged 18 to 49. The study, taken as a whole, reports: Shared across a few donors were roughly 5.3% of the naive CD4 clonotypes.

Concerning this clone: What it recognizes is unknown.

Trimming removed 1 base from V and 2 bases from J; junction bases left unmatched: 14. The germline CDR1 and CDR2 sequences are LNHNV and YYDKDF (reference sequence). The CDR3 is made up of 19 amino acids. The repertoire was sequenced with immunoSEQ multiplex PCR; TCRdb's copy has only in-frame clones and lacks some. The data show fewer than 3 million clones, approximately 90% seen once. The sequenced material came from naive CD4+ T cells from PBMCs. Specified subset: CD45RA+ positively selected. This sequence joins TRBV15 and TRBJ2-5; 9 bases agree with TRBD2. This TCR was sampled from a man in his late teens or twenties in good health. Some clones in this sample may be carry-over from other donors' samples. In DNA form, the CDR3 reads TGTGCCACCAGCAGAGGTATAATAGCGGGAGAAGATGGGCAAGAGACCCAGTACTTC. Encoded protein: CATSRGIIAGEDGQETQYF.